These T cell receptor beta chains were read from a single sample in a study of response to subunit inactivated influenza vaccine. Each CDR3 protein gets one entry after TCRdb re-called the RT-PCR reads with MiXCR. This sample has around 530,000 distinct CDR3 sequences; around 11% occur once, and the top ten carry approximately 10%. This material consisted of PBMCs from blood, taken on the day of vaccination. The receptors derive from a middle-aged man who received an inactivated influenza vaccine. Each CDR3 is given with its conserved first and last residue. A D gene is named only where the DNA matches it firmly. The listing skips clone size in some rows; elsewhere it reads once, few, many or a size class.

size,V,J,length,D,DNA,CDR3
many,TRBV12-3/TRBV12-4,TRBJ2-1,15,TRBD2,TGTGCCAGCAGGTCCGGGACTAGCGGATACAATGAGCAGTTCTTC,CASRSGTSGYNEQFF
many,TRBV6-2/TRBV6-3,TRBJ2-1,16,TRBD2,TGTGCCAGCAGGGGTACTAGCGGGGATTCCTACAATGAGCAGTTCTTC,CASRGTSGDSYNEQFF
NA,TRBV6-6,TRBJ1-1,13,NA,TGTGCCAGCAGCTTGGAGTCGAACACTGAAGCTTTCTTT,CASSLESNTEAFF
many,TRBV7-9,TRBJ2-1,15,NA,TGTGCCAGCAGCTTAGGACTAGACGGCTACAATGAGCAGTTCTTC,CASSLGLDGYNEQFF
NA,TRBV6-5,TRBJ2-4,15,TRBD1,TGTGCCAGCAGTTACTCTTGGGACAGGGCCTCCATTCAGTACTTC,CASSYSWDRASIQYF
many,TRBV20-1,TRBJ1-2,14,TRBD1,TGCAGTGCTACTGACAGGGGTCGAAGCTATGGCTACACCTTC,CSATDRGRSYGYTF
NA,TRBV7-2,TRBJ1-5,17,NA,TGTGCCAGCAGCTTCGGAACTGGAGCTACTAGCAATCAGCCCCAGCATTTT,CASSFGTGATSNQPQHF
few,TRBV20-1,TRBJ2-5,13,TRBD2,TGCAGTGCCGGGGTGGGAGGGCTGGAGACCCAGTACTTC,CSAGVGGLETQYF
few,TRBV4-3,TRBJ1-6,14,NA,TGCGCCAGCAGCCGCCAGGGTTATAATTCACCCCTCCACTTT,CASSRQGYNSPLHF
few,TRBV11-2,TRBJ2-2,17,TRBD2,TGTGCCAGCAGCTTAGCAAGGTGGACTAGCGGAACCGGGGAGCTGTTTTTT,CASSLARWTSGTGELFF
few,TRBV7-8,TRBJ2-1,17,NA,TGTGCCAGCAGCTTATACCCCCGGGGCGGGAACTACAATGAGCAGTTCTTC,CASSLYPRGGNYNEQFF
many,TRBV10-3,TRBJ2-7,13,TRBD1,TGTGCCATAGAGGGACAGGGTACCCACGAGCAGTACTTC,CAIEGQGTHEQYF
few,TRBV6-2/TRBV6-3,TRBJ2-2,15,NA,TGTGCCAGCACCGGGACCTCTAGTTATACCGGGGAGCTGTTTTTT,CASTGTSSYTGELFF
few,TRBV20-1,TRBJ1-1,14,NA,TGCAGTGCTAGAGATTCCCGGGGCCAGGGGGAAGCTTTCTTT,CSARDSRGQGEAFF
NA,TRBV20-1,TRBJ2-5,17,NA,TGCAGTGCTAGAGTGGAGGCTAGTTCAATCCGCCAGGAGACCCAGTACTTC,CSARVEASSIRQETQYF
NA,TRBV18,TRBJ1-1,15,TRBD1,TGTGCCAGCTCTTGGGGACAGGGGTGGAACACTGAAGCTTTCTTT,CASSWGQGWNTEAFF
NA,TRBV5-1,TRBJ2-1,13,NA,TGCGCCAGCAGCCAGGGACTGCGGAATGAGCAGTTCTTC,CASSQGLRNEQFF
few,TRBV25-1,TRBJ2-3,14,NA,TGTGCCAGCAGGAGCGGGTCGGCCTTAGGTACGCAGTATTTT,CASRSGSALGTQYF
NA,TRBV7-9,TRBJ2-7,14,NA,TGTGCCAGCAGCCTTGGGACTGGAGTCGAGGAGCAGTACTTC,CASSLGTGVEEQYF
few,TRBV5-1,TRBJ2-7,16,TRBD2,TGCGCCAGCAGCTTGGCCTCTAGCGGGAGTGGTTACGAGCAGTACTTC,CASSLASSGSGYEQYF
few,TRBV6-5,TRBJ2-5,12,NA,TGTGCCACCGAAGGGGACCAAGAGACCCAGTACTTC,CATEGDQETQYF
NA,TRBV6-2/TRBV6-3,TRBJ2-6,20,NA,TGTGCCAGCAGTTACACCCCCCCCCAGGGTTGGAGCTCTGGGGCCAACGTCCTGACTTTC,CASSYTPPQGWSSGANVLTF
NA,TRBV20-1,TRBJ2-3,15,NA,TGCAGTGCTAGAGCCGCCGGGTATAGCACAGATACGCAGTATTTT,CSARAAGYSTDTQYF
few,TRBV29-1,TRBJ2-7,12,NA,TGCAGTTTTACAGGACCTACCTACGAGCAGTACTTC,CSFTGPTYEQYF
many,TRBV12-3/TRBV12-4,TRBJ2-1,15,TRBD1,TGTGCCAGCAGTTTAAACAGGGGGAAGTCAAATGAGCAGTTCTTC,CASSLNRGKSNEQFF
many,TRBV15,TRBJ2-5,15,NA,TGTGCCACCAGCAGAGAATGGGGACCGCAAGAGACCCAGTACTTC,CATSREWGPQETQYF
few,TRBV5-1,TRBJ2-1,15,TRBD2,TGCGCCAGCAGCCCAATTATCGGGGGGGACAATGAGCAGTTCTTC,CASSPIIGGDNEQFF
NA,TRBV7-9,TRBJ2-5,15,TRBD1,TGTGCCAGCAGCTCCTGGACAGGGGGCGGGGAGACCCAGTACTTC,CASSSWTGGGETQYF
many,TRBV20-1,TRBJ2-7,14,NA,TGCAGTGCTAGAGAGGGGGCGGCATCCTACGAGCAGTACTTC,CSAREGAASYEQYF
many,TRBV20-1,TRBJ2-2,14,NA,TGCAGTGCTAGACCCGGATATGGGACCGGGGAGCTGTTTTTT,CSARPGYGTGELFF
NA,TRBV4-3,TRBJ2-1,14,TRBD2,TGCGCCAGCTCCCGGCAAGCGGGAGCCCATGAGCAGTTCTTC,CASSRQAGAHEQFF
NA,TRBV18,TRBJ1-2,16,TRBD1,TGTGCCAGCTCACCAAGTTTGACAGGGGGCGTCGGGGGCTACACCTTC,CASSPSLTGGVGGYTF
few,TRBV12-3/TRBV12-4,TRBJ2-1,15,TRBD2,TGTGCCAGCAGAACCACTAGCGGGAGTGGAAATGAGCAGTTCTTC,CASRTTSGSGNEQFF
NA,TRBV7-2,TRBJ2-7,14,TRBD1,TGTGCCAGCAGCGACCGGACAGGAACCTACGAGCAGTACTTC,CASSDRTGTYEQYF
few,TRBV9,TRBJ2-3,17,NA,TGTGCCAGCAGCGTGACCGCTACCTCTCGTTCCACAGATACGCAGTATTTT,CASSVTATSRSTDTQYF
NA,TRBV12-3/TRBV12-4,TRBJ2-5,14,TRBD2,TGTGCCAGCAGTCGATCGGGGGGGGTTCAGACCCAGTACTTC,CASSRSGGVQTQYF
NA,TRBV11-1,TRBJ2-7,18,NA,TGTGCCAGCAGCTTACCCCACCGCGCCGGAAGGAGCTCCTACGAGCAGTACTTC,CASSLPHRAGRSSYEQYF
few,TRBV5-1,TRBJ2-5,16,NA,TGCGCCAGCAGCTTGTTCCAAGGGGGGGTGCAAGAGACCCAGTACTTC,CASSLFQGGVQETQYF
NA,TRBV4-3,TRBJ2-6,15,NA,TGCGCCAGCAGCCGACGGTCCTATGGGGCCAACGTCCTGACTTTC,CASSRRSYGANVLTF
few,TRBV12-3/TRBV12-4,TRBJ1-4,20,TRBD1,TGTGCCAGCAGTTTAGTCTTATTGGGGGGGACAGAAGCAACTAATGAAAAACTGTTTTTT,CASSLVLLGGTEATNEKLFF
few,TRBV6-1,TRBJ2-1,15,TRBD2,TGTGCCAGCAGGGATCTAGCGGGAGGAGGGTATGAGCAGTTCTTC,CASRDLAGGGYEQFF
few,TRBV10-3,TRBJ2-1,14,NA,TGTGCCATCAGGGACAGAAATGCCTACAATGAGCAGTTCTTC,CAIRDRNAYNEQFF
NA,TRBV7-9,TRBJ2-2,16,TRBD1,TGTGCCAGCAGCTCAGGGACAGGGCTTCTCACCGGGGAGCTGTTTTTT,CASSSGTGLLTGELFF